This entry is about one TCR beta chain. The sample comes from a study of PD-1 blockade in classical Hodgkin lymphoma. Sequencing used immunoSEQ multiplex PCR; TCRdb keeps in-frame clones, though not all of them. Among roughly 70,000 clones listed, nearly 95% were seen once. Time point specified: newly diagnosed, previously untreated cHL patient sample. The receptor was isolated from a human donor with classical Hodgkin lymphoma. Sequencing was done on a sample of peripheral blood mononuclear cells (PBMCs).

CDR3 protein: CASSRMNQETQYF. The CDR3 nucleotides are TGTGCCAGCAGCCGGATGAACCAAGAGACCCAGTACTTC. The V and J genes are TRBV7-9 and TRBJ2-5, with D uncertain. In germline, CDR1 is SEHNR, CDR2 FQNEAQ (reference sequence). With 5 bases removed from V and 0 bases from J, the gap between germline ends came to 7 bases. This CDR3 has 13 amino acids.